The T cell receptor (beta chain) under discussion was sequenced for a study of PD-1 blockade in classical Hodgkin lymphoma. Notes on the study in general: Compared with healthy donors, newly diagnosed patients reportedly showed lower baseline TCR diversity. What caused the repertoire differences, perhaps disease activity or prior therapy, remains undefined.

Profiled with immunoSEQ multiplex PCR; TCRdb holds only in-frame clones, not every one. This sample has some 90,000 clones, with around 80% found just once. The sample's time point: cycle 4 day 1 (C4D1), after less than 7 weeks of nivolumab. The patients all showed relapse after autologous stem cell transplantation, while their brentuximab vedotin exposure varied. This CDR3 contains 15 residues. CDR1 SGHNT and CDR2 YYREEE come from the germline V gene (reference sequence). V lost 1 base and J 5 bases, leaving 16 bases between the germline ends. Turning to this clone: As yet, its antigen is unknown.

The sample consisted of peripheral blood mononuclear cells (PBMCs), taken before the fourth cycle of nivolumab. This clonotype was sampled from a human donor with classical Hodgkin lymphoma. The chain recombines TRBV5-4 with TRBJ2-7; no clear D gene. DNA for the CDR3: TGTGCCAGCAGCTTGACCAGTCGCGAGGTCAACGAGCAGTACTTC. It codes for CASSLTSREVNEQYF.